Below, 10 T cell receptor beta chains from the same sample are listed, as sequenced in a study of T cell changes during pregnancy in multiple sclerosis. Produced via immunoSEQ multiplex PCR; TCRdb's table is partial and in-frame only. The sample yields tens of thousands of clones, approximately 93% seen once. Specimen: peripheral blood, collected in the second trimester of pregnancy. These receptors were obtained from a female donor with multiple sclerosis, enrolled in a pregnancy study.

This clone has more than one count but fewer than ten. CDR3 sequence: CASRGGILDSPLHF. The CDR3 bases are TGTGCCAGTAGGGGAGGGATACTCGATTCACCCCTCCACTTT. This chain joins TRBV19 and TRBJ1-6; no clear D. CDR3 length equals 14 residues. Trimming pared 6 bases from V and 8 bases from J, leaving 14 bases between. The V gene's germline CDR1 is LNHDA and CDR2 SQIVND (reference sequence).

The chain links TRBV27 to TRBJ2-7; 7 nucleotides match TRBD2. CDR3 length: 13 amino acids. Germline loops: CDR1 MNHEY, CDR2 SMNVEV (reference sequence). The junction had 12 bases not matched to a gene; V was cut back by 10 bases and J by 6 bases. As DNA, the CDR3 is TGTGCCACCTCCGCGACAGTAGCGGGCGAGCAGTACTTC. Encoded protein: CATSATVAGEQYF.

The chain couples TRBV7-6 to TRBJ2-1, with 11 bases fitting TRBD2. The CDR3 spans 15 residues. V lost 5 bases and J lost 6; bases outside the gene matches: 6. Looked up from germline, CDR1 is SGHVS and CDR2 is FNYEAQ. CDR3 sequence: CASSMTSGAANEQFF. CDR3 sequence (DNA): TGTGCCAGCAGCATGACTAGCGGGGCGGCCAATGAGCAGTTCTTC.

This rearrangement joins TRBV7-3 to TRBJ1-1; TRBD1 might be the D (5 bases). The germline CDR1 and CDR2 sequences are SGHTA and FQGTGA. Between the trimmed V and J ends, which lost 0 bases and 4 bases, there was a span of 12 bases. This CDR3 is built from 15 residues. The CDR3 bases are TGTGCCAGCAGCTTAACAAGGGGCGAGTTCACTGAAGCTTTCTTT. Translation: CASSLTRGEFTEAFF.

This CDR3 reads CASSLDGTSAYNEQFF. In DNA, the CDR3 is TGCGCCAGCAGCTTGGACGGGACTAGCGCCTACAATGAGCAGTTCTTC. The gene calls are TRBV5-1 and TRBJ2-1, with 10 positions matching TRBD2. Germline V CDR1 and CDR2: SGHRS, YFSETQ. The CDR3 is 16 amino acids. V shed 0 bases, J shed 2 bases, and the junction held 2 bases outside the gene matches.

The CDR3 sequence is CASSPGTEAFF. The CDR3 nucleotides read TGTGCCAGCAGCCCGGGAACTGAAGCTTTCTTT. The chain joins TRBV2 to TRBJ1-1; D unclear. Trimming removed 6 bases at V and 5 bases at J, with 7 bases between. Germline V lookup: CDR1 SNHLY, CDR2 FYNNEI. The CDR3 is made up of 11 amino acids. Drawing the rest from reference TRBV2 and TRBJ1-1, the complete variable domain is EPEVTQTPSHQVTQMGQEVILRCVPISNHLYFYWYRQILGQKVEFLVSFYNNEISEKSEIFDDQFSVERPDGSNFTLKIRSTKLEDSAMYFCASSPGTEAFFGQGTRLTVV.

The sample holds one count of this clone. The V call is TRBV7-8, the J call TRBJ1-4; D is unresolved. Germline lookup yields CDR1 SGHVS and CDR2 FQNEAQ. Trimming stripped 1 base from V and 0 bases from J, with 12 bases between. The CDR3 runs to 17 residues. The CDR3 loop reads CASSLDFFTATNEKLFF. The CDR3 region has the DNA TGTGCCAGCAGCTTAGATTTCTTCACTGCAACTAATGAAAAACTGTTTTTT.

In DNA form, the CDR3 reads TGTGCCAGCAGCCTCTCTAGCGGGGGGGCCTTAGAGCAGTTCTTC. Amino acids: CASSLSSGGALEQFF. The chain joins TRBV7-8 to TRBJ2-1, with 12 bases identical to TRBD2. The CDR3 extends over 15 amino acids. Germline assignment: CDR1 SGHVS and CDR2 FQNEAQ. V was clipped by 5 bases and J by 10 bases; unmatched bases: 9.

This clone was seen once. The chain joins TRBV27 to TRBJ2-7, with 7 bases identical to TRBD2. Germline V gives CDR1 MNHEY, CDR2 SMNVEV (reference sequence). V trimming: 0 bases; J trimming: 5 bases; junction bases outside the gene matches: 4. CDR3 length: 14 residues. The CDR3 DNA sequence: TGTGCCAGCAGTTTATCGGGGGGGTACGACGAGCAGTACTTC. Its translation is CASSLSGGYDEQYF.

This clone was counted a single time. The CDR3 DNA reads as TGTGCCAGCAGCGAGACTTCGTTTTTGGGTGCTAACTATGGCTACACCTTC. This sequence encodes CASSETSFLGANYGYTF. The chain uses TRBV9 and TRBJ1-2; D is uncertain. V gave up 3 bases and J gave up 0 bases, with 18 bases separating them. From germline, CDR1 is SGDLS and CDR2 YYNGEE. The CDR3 loop spans 17 amino acids.